This TCR beta chain was profiled in a study of blood T cell repertoires in COVID-19. In the study overall: Researchers got acute and convalescent COVID-19 samples from the United States, Italy and Spain. Sources were T cells, B-cell-depleted T cells, or PBMCs; the material itself was cDNA or gDNA.

From germline, CDR1 is SGHRS and CDR2 YFSETQ. With V trimmed by 3 bases and J by 3 bases, 4 bases remained unmatched. This CDR3 comprises 14 residues. Authors' analysis steps: Amplification with reference gene primers provided the estimates of nucleated cell counts. The method was immunoSEQ multiplex PCR; TCRdb's version includes in-frame clones alone and lacks a portion of them. That table supplies the V and J calls and clone size; D and trimming were determined from the DNA. The sample has hundreds of thousands of clones; 70% to 90% are singletons. The origin of this receptor is a middle-aged man with acute or convalescent COVID-19. This sequence joins TRBV5-1 and TRBJ1-1; 8 bases align to TRBD1. The sample comprised peripheral blood. This CDR3 is CASSSGQGYTEAFF. The CDR3 nucleotides read TGCGCCAGCAGCTCCGGACAGGGTTACACTGAAGCTTTCTTT.